This T cell receptor beta chain originates from a study of graft-versus-host responses after intestinal transplantation. Looking at the study overall: Transplant recipients had multivisceral, liver-intestinal, or isolated intestinal grafts. All of the recipients had induction that used anti-thymocyte globulin, then tacrolimus and steroids for roughly three years. Study-level findings and limits: GvH clones appeared in recipient marrow, some first in ileum or blood.

Comment on this clone: Its cognate antigen is unknown. The germline gene is not matched at one end of the junction; a read error may be the cause.

The CDR3 consists of 14 residues. The germline V gene has CDR1 MNHEY and CDR2 SMNVEV (reference sequence). Libraries were prepared by immunoSEQ multiplex PCR; TCRdb keeps only in-frame clonotypes and omits some of them. This table has around 99,000 clones, about 91% appearing once. This clonotype was obtained from a human donor who was the organ donor for an intestinal transplant. The chain uses TRBV27 and TRBJ1-1; D perhaps matches TRBD1 (6 bases). The sequenced sample was unstimulated CD4+ T cells sorted from spleen or lymph node cells, obtained before transplant. In DNA, the CDR3 is TGTGCCAACAGTGACTATACAGGGCGCCCTGAAGCTTTCTTT. The encoded protein is CANSDYTGRPEAFF.